This T cell receptor beta chain comes out of a study of blood T cell repertoires in COVID-19. Measured with immunoSEQ multiplex PCR; TCRdb has only the in-frame clones, and not every one. The sample holds some 290,000 clones, around 90% seen once. This CDR3 is 15 amino acids long. Germline V gene lookup returns CDR1 MDHEN and CDR2 SYDVKM. V shed 5 bases and J 4 bases; nucleotides not matched to a gene: 10. What was sequenced was PBMCs or T cells enriched from blood (not recorded which). The clonotype comes from a woman aged 40 to 50 with acute COVID-19. This sequence joins TRBV28 and TRBJ1-1, with 7 bases that match TRBD1. The CDR3 region has the DNA TGTGCCAGCAGTCCCGACAGGGTTTTAATCACTGAAGCTTTCTTT. The encoded protein is CASSPDRVLITEAFF.